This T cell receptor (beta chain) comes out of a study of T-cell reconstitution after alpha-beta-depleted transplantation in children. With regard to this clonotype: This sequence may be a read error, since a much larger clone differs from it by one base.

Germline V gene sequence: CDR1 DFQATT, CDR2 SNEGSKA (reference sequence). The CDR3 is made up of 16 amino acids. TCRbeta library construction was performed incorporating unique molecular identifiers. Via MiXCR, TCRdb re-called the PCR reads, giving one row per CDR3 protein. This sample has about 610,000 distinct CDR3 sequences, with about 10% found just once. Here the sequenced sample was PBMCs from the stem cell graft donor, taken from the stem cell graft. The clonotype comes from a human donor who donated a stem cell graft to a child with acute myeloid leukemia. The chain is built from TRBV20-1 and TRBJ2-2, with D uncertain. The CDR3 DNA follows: TGCAGTGCTGGAGATCGAACTAACCCCTCAACCGGGGAGCTGTTTTTT. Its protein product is CSAGDRTNPSTGELFF.